This record covers a single T cell receptor (beta chain). Original data processing: Estimates of nucleated cell counts were drawn from the amplification of reference gene primers. The repertoire was sequenced with immunoSEQ multiplex PCR; TCRdb's copy has only in-frame clones and lacks some. D and trimming were read from the DNA, whereas the V and J calls and clone size are those reported in that table. The repertoire includes about 160,000 clones, 85% of them detected once, and approximately 3.3% sits in the top ten. This record comes from a study of blood T cell repertoires in COVID-19. Study-wide context: Both acute and convalescent COVID-19 samples were obtained from the United States, Italy and Spain. The analysed material was cDNA or gDNA that came from T cells, B-cell-depleted T cells, or PBMCs.

V was pared by 5 bases and J by 3 bases, with 10 bases between. This CDR3 is built from 13 residues. Germline CDR1 KGHSY, CDR2 FQNENV. The sample taken for sequencing was peripheral blood. The gene calls are TRBV16 and TRBJ1-1; D is uncertain. The TCR was taken from a human donor with acute or convalescent COVID-19. The donor label of this sample is uncertain. This chain's CDR3 is CASSFGPYTEAFF. The CDR3, as DNA: TGTGCCAGCAGCTTTGGGCCTTACACTGAAGCTTTCTTT.